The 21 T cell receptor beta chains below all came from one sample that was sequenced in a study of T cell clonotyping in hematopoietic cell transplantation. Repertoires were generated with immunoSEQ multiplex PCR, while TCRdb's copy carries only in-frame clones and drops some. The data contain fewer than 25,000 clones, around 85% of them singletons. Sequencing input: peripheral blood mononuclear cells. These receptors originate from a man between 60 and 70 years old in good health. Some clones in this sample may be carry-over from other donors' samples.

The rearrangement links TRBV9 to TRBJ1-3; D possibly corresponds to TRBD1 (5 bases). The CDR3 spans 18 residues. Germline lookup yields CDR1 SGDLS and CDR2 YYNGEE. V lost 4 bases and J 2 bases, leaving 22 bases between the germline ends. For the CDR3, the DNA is TGTGCCAGCAGCCCTCACAGTGGGGCAGTCGGGCCTGGAAACACCATATATTTT. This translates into CASSPHSGAVGPGNTIYF. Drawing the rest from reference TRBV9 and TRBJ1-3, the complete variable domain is DSGVTQTPKHLITATGQRVTLRCSPRSGDLSVYWYQQSLDQGLQFLIQYYNGEERAKGNILERFSAQQFPDLHSELNLSSLELGDSALYFCASSPHSGAVGPGNTIYFGEGSWLTVV.

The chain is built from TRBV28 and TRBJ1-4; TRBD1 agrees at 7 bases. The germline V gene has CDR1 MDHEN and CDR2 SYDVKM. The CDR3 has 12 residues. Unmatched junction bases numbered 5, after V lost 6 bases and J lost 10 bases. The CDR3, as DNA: TGTGCCAGCAGCGACAGGGTTAGAAAACTGTTTTTT. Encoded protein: CASSDRVRKLFF. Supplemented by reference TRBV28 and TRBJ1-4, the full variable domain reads DVKVTQSSRYLVKRTGEKVFLECVQDMDHENMFWYRQDPGLGLRLIYFSYDVKMKEKGDIPEGYSVSREKKERFSLILESASTNQTSMYLCASSDRVRKLFFGSGTQLSVL.

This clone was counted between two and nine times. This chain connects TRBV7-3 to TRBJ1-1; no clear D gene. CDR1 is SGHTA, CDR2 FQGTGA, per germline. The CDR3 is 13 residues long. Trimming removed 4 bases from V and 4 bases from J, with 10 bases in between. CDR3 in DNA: TGTGCCAGCAGCTCCGGACCTCTCACTGAAGCTTTCTTT. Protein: CASSSGPLTEAFF.

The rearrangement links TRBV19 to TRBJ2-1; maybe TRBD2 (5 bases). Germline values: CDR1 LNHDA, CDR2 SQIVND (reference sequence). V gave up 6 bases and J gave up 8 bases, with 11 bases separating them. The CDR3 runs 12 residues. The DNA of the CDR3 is TGTGCCAGTAGGGACTTGGGGTATGAGCAGTTCTTC. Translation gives CASRDLGYEQFF.

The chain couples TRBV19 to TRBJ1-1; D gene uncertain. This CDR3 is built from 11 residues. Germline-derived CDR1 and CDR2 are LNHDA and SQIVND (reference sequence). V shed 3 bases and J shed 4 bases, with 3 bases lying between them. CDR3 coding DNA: TGTGCCAGTAGTATGGGCACTGAAGCTTTCTTT. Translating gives CASSMGTEAFF.

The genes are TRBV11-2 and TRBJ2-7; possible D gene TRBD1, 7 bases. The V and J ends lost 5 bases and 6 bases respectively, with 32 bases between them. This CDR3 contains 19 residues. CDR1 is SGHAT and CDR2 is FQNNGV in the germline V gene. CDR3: CASSRGGQGVVMASSEQYF. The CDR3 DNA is TGTGCCAGCAGCCGAGGGGGGCAGGGGGTGGTAATGGCATCTTCCGAGCAGTACTTC.

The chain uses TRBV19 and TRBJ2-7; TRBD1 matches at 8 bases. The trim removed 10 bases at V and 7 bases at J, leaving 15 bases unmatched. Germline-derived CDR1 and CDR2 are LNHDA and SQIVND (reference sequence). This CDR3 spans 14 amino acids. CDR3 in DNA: TGTGCCACCCGCTCCGGGACAGGAGGTACGGAGCAGTACTTC. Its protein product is CATRSGTGGTEQYF.

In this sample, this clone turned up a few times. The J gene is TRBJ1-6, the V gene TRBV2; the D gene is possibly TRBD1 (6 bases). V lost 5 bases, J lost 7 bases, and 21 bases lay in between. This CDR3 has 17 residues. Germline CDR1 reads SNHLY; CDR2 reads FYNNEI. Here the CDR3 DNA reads TGTGCCAGCAGTAACGAGAGATTAGACAGGCCCAATTCACCCCTCCACTTT. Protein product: CASSNERLDRPNSPLHF.

Here the CDR3 DNA reads TGTGCCAGCAGCTTGGTATTAGCGGGAGGGATACACGAGCAGTACTTC. This sequence encodes CASSLVLAGGIHEQYF. J is TRBJ2-7 and V is TRBV5-8; 11 bases match TRBD2. The CDR3 sequence is 16 residues long. V trimming: 0 bases; J trimming: 5 bases; junction bases outside the gene matches: 7. The germline V gene encodes CDR1 SGHTS and CDR2 YDEGEE.

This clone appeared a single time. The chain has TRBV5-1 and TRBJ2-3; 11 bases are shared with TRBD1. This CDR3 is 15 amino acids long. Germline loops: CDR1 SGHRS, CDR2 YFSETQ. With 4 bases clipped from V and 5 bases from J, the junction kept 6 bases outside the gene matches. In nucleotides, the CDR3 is TGCGCCAGCAGCCCCACGGGACAGGGGGAAGATACGCAGTATTTT. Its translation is CASSPTGQGEDTQYF.

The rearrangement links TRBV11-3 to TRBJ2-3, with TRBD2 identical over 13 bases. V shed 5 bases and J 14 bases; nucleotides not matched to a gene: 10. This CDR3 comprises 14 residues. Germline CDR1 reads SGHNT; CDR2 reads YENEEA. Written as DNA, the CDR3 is TGTGCCAGCAGCCCCAGGACTAGCGGGAGTACCTGGTATTTT. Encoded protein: CASSPRTSGSTWYF. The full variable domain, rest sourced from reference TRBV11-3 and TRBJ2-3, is EAGVVQSPRYKIIEKKQPVAFWCNPISGHNTLYWYLQNLGQGPELLIRYENEEAVDDSQLPKDRFSAERLKGVDSTLKIQPAELGDSAVYLCASSPRTSGSTWYFGPGTRLTVL.

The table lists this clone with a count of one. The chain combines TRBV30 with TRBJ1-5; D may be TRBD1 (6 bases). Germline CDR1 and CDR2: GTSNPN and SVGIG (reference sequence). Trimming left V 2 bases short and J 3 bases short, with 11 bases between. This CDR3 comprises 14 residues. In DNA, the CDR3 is TGTGCCTGGAGTTCGTGGACAGACAATCAGCCCCAGCATTTT. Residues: CAWSSWTDNQPQHF. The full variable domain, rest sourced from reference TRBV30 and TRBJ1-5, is SQTIHQWPATLVQPVGSPLSLECTVEGTSNPNLYWYRQAAGRGLQLLFYSVGIGQISSEVPQNLSASRPQDRQFILSSKKLLLSDSGFYLCAWSSWTDNQPQHFGDGTRLSIL.

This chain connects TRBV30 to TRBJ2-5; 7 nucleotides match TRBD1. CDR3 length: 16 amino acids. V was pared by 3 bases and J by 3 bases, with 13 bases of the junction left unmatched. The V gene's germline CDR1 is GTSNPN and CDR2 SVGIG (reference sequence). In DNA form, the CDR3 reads TGTGCCTGGAGCCTCTTTGATCCGGGACAGAAAGAGACCCAGTACTTC. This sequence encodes CAWSLFDPGQKETQYF.

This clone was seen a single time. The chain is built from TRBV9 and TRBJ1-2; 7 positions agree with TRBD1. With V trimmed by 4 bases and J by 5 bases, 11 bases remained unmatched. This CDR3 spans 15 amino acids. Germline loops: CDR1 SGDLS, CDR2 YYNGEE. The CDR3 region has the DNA TGTGCCAGCAGCCTAGCCGGGGGACAGTCATATGGCTACACCTTC. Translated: CASSLAGGQSYGYTF. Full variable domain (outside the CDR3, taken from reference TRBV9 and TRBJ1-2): DSGVTQTPKHLITATGQRVTLRCSPRSGDLSVYWYQQSLDQGLQFLIQYYNGEERAKGNILERFSAQQFPDLHSELNLSSLELGDSALYFCASSLAGGQSYGYTFGSGTRLTVV.

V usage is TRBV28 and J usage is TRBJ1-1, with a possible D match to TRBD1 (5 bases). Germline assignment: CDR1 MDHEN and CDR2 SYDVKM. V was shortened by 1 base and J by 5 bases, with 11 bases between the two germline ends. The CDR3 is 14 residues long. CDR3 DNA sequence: TGTGCCAGCAGTTTATTGACAGTTCAAACTGAAGCTTTCTTT. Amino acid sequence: CASSLLTVQTEAFF.

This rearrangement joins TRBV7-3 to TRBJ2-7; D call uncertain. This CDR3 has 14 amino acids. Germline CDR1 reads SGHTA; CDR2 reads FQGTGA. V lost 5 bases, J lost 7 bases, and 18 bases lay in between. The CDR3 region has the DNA TGTGCCAGCAGCCAGCCGGACGTTAAGGGAGAGCAGTACTTC. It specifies CASSQPDVKGEQYF.

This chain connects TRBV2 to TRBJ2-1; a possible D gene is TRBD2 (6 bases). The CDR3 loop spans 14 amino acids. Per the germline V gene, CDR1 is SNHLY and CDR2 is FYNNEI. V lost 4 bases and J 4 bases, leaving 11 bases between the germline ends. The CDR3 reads CASSARTIYNEQFF. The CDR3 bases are TGTGCCAGCAGTGCCCGGACTATATACAATGAGCAGTTCTTC.

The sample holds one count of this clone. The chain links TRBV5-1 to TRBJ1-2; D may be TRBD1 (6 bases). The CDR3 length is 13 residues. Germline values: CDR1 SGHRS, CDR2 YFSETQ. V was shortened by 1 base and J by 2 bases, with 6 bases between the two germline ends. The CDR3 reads CASSLQGNYGYTF. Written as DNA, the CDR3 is TGCGCCAGCAGCTTGCAGGGGAACTATGGCTACACCTTC.

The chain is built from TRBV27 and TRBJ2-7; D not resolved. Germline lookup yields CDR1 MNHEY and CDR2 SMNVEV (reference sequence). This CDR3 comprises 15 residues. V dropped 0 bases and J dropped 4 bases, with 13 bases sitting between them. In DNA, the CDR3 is TGTGCCAGCAGTTTATCGTTAAGCGCAACTTACGAGCAGTACTTC. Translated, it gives CASSLSLSATYEQYF.

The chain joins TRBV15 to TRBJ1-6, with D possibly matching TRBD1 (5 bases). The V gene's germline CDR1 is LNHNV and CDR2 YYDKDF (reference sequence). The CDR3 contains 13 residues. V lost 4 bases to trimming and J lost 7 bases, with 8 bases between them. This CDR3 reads CATSKGRNSPLHF. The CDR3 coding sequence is TGTGCCACCAGCAAGGGGCGCAATTCACCCCTCCACTTT.

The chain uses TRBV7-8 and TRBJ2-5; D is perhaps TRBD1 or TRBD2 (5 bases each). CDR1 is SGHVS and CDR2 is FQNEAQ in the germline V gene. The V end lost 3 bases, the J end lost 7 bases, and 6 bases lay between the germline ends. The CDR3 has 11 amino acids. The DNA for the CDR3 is TGTGCCAGCAGCTTTGGGGGGACCCAGTACTTC. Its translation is CASSFGGTQYF.